This T cell receptor beta chain was recorded in a study of T-cell memory formation after mild COVID-19. Study as a whole: Most TCR clusters belonged to a single donor.

In the case of this clonotype: Its antigen is not identified.

UMIs and sample barcodes were carried by the TCR alpha and TCR beta cDNA libraries that 5'RACE produced using constant-segment primers. One entry per CDR3 protein, called by TCRdb with MiXCR from the 5' RACE reads. The table lists roughly 340,000 distinct CDR3 sequences, 20% to 25% of them singletons. The germline gives CDR1 ENHRY, CDR2 SYGVKD. The CDR3 length is 13 residues. The V and J ends lost 4 bases and 8 bases, in that order; junction bases with no gene match: 4. Overall study findings and caveats: Mainly CM and EM harbored the contracting CD4+ clones; mainly EMRA harbored the CD8+ ones. Day 15 to 85 contractors were CD4/CD8 balanced; later expanders leaned CD4+.

The material sequenced was PBMCs or a T cell subset sorted from them (not recorded which). The chain carries TRBV10-3 and TRBJ2-1, with 8 bases aligning to TRBD1. This sequence was found in a man in his late teens or twenties who had mild COVID-19 (a few samples of this study predate the infection). Cell type and time point are not known. The CDR3 DNA is TGTGCCATCAGTGCACAGGGGGATGATGAGCAGTTCTTC. Translation gives CAISAQGDDEQFF.